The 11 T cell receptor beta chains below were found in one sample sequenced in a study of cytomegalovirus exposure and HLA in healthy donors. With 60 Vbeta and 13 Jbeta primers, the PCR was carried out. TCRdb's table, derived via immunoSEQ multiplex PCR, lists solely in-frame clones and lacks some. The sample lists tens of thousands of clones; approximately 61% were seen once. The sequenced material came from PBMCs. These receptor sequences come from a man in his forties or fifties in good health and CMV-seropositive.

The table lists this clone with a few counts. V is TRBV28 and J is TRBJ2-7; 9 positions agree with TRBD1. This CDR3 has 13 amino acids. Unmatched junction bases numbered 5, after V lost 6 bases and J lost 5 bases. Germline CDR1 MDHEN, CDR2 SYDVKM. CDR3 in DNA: TGTGCCAGCAGGGGACAGGGCTACCACGAGCAGTACTTC. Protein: CASRGQGYHEQYF. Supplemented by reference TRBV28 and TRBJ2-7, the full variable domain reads DVKVTQSSRYLVKRTGEKVFLECVQDMDHENMFWYRQDPGLGLRLIYFSYDVKMKEKGDIPEGYSVSREKKERFSLILESASTNQTSMYLCASRGQGYHEQYFGPGTRLTVT.

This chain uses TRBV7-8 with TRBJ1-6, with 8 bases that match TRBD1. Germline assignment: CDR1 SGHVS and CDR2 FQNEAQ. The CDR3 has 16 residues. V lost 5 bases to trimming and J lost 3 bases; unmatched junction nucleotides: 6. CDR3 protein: CASSPRGQDYNSPLHF. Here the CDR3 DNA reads TGTGCCAGCAGCCCGAGGGGACAGGACTATAATTCACCCCTCCACTTT.

The CDR3 is CASSDGGGVETQYF. CDR3 coding DNA: TGTGCCAGCAGTGACGGCGGGGGCGTAGAGACCCAGTACTTC. J is TRBJ2-5 and V is TRBV6-1; TRBD2 is a possible D gene (7 bases). CDR3 length equals 14 residues. V gave up 3 bases and J gave up 4 bases, with 12 bases separating them. Germline CDR1 MNHNS, CDR2 SASEGT.

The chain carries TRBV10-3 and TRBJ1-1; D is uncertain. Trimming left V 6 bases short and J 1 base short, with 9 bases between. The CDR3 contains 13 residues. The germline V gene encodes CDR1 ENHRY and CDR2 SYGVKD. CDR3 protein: CAISRNGNTEAFF. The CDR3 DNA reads TGTGCCATCAGCAGGAACGGGAACACTGAAGCTTTCTTT.

CDR3 nucleotide sequence: TGTGCCACGGCCAAAGGGGAAGGTGGGGGGGGGACCCAGTACTTC. This sequence encodes CATAKGEGGGGTQYF. The chain uses TRBV4-2 and TRBJ2-5, with 7 bases matching TRBD2. There are 15 residues in the CDR3. The trim removed 10 bases at V and 7 bases at J, leaving 18 bases unmatched. CDR1 is LGHNA, CDR2 YNFKEQ, per germline.

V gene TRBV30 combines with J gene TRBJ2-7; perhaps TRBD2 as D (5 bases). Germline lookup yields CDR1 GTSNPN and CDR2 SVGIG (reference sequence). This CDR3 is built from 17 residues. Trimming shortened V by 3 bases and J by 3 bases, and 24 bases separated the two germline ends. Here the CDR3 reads CAWRRCPSSGECYEQYF. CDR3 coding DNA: TGTGCCTGGAGGAGGTGCCCCTCCAGTGGGGAGTGCTACGAGCAGTACTTC.

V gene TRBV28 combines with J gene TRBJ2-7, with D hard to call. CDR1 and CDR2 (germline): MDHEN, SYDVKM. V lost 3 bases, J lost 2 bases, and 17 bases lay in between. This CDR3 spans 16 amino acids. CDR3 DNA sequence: TGTGCCAGCAGTTTCCACTTATCCGAACTTACCTACGAGCAGTACTTC. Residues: CASSFHLSELTYEQYF.

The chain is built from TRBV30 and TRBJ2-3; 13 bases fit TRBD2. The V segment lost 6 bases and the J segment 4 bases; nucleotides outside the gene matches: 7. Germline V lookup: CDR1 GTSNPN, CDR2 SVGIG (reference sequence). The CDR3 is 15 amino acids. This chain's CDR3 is CACQMGLAGPDTQYF. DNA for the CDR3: TGTGCCTGCCAAATGGGACTAGCGGGGCCAGATACGCAGTATTTT.

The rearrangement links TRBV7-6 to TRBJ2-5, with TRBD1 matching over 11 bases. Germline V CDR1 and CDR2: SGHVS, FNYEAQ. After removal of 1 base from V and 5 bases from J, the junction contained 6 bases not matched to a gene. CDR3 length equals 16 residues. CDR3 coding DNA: TGTGCCAGCAGCTTAGTGGGGACAGGGGGTATGGAGACCCAGTACTTC. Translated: CASSLVGTGGMETQYF. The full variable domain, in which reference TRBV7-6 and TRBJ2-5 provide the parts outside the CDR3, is GAGVSQSPRYKVTKRGQDVALRCDPISGHVSLYWYRQALGQGPEFLTYFNYEAQQDKSGLPNDRFSAERPEGSISTLTIQRTEQRDSAMYRCASSLVGTGGMETQYFGPGTRLLVL.

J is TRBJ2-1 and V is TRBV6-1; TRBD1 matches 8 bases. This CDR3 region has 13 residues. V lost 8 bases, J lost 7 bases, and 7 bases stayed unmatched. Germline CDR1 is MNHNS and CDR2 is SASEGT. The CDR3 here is CASVGQGLNEQFF. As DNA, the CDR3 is TGTGCCAGCGTTGGACAGGGTCTGAATGAGCAGTTCTTC.

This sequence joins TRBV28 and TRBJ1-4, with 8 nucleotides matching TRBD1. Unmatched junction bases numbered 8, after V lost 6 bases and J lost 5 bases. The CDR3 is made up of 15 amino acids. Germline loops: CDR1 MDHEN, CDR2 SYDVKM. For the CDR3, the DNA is TGTGCCAGCAGACCCGGGGCAGGGGGCAATGAAAAACTGTTTTTT. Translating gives CASRPGAGGNEKLFF. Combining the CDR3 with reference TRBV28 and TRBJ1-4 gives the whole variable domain DVKVTQSSRYLVKRTGEKVFLECVQDMDHENMFWYRQDPGLGLRLIYFSYDVKMKEKGDIPEGYSVSREKKERFSLILESASTNQTSMYLCASRPGAGGNEKLFFGSGTQLSVL.